This T cell receptor (beta chain) was documented in a study of blood T cell repertoires in COVID-19. Looking at the study overall: COVID-19 samples collected from the United States, Italy and Spain covered acute and convalescent phases. Sources were T cells, B-cell-depleted T cells, or PBMCs; the material itself was cDNA or gDNA.

Measured with immunoSEQ multiplex PCR; TCRdb has only the in-frame clones, and not every one. Of about 130,000 clones listed, approximately 80% were seen once; the top ten hold around 8.4%. Cohorts were based on clinical histories the participants reported. Sample: PBMCs or T cells enriched from blood (not recorded which). This receptor was taken from a man between 45 and 60 years old who had recovered from COVID-19.

CDR3 sequence: CASSFMTSGGNKQFF. The CDR3 DNA follows: TGTGCCAGCAGCTTCATGACTAGCGGGGGGAATAAGCAGTTCTTC. The rearrangement joins TRBV7-2 to TRBJ2-1; TRBD2 aligns across 13 bases. V shed 3 bases and J 11 bases; nucleotides not matched to a gene: 7. This CDR3 region has 15 residues. Germline lookup yields CDR1 SGHTA and CDR2 FQGNSA.